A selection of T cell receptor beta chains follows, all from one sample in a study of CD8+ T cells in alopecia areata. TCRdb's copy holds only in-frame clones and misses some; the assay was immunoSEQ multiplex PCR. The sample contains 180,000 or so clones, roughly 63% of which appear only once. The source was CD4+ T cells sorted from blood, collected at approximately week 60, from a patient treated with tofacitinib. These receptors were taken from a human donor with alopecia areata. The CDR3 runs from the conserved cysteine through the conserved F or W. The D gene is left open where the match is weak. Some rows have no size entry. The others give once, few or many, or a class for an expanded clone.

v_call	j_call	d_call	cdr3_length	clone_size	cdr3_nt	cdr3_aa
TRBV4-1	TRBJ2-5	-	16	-	TGCGCCAGCAGCCAAGTAGCACGGGGCTCGGCAGAGACCCAGTACTTC	CASSQVARGSAETQYF
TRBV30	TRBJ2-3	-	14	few	TGTGCCTGGAGTGTAGGGCAGAACACAGATACGCAGTATTTT	CAWSVGQNTDTQYF
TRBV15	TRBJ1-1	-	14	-	TGTGCCACCAGCAGATCGACACGGAACACTGAAGCTTTCTTT	CATSRSTRNTEAFF
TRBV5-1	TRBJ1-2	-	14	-	TGCGCCAGCAGCTTTGGCTCGTCAGGGAACGGCTACACCTTC	CASSFGSSGNGYTF
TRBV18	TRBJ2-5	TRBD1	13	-	TGTGCCAGCTCAACGGGACAGCAAGAGACCCAGTACTTC	CASSTGQQETQYF
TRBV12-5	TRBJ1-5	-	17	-	TGTGCTAGTGGTCCACCGGGGGATTCCACAGGCAATCAGCCCCAGCATTTT	CASGPPGDSTGNQPQHF
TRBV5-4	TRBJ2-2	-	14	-	TGTGCCAGCAGCTTGGGGGCGCACACCGGGGAGCTGTTTTTT	CASSLGAHTGELFF
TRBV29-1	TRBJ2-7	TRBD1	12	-	TGCAGCATACGACAGGGATTTTACGAGCAGTACTTC	CSIRQGFYEQYF
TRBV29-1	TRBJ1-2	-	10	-	TGCAGCGGGTTAGAGGATGGCTACACCTTC	CSGLEDGYTF
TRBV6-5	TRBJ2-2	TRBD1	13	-	TGTGCCAGCAGCCGGACAGGGACCGGGGAGCTGTTTTTT	CASSRTGTGELFF
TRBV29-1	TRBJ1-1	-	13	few	TGCAGCGCGGAGGCGGGGACGAACACTGAAGCTTTCTTT	CSAEAGTNTEAFF
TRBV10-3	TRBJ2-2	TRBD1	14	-	TGTGCCATCAGCGGACAGGGACGAGCCGGGGAGCTGTTTTTT	CAISGQGRAGELFF
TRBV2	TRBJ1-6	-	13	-	TGTGCCAGCAGTGATGGGTGGAATTCACCCCTCCACTTT	CASSDGWNSPLHF
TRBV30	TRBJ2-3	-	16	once	TGTGCCTGGAGTGGGGACGGGGGCACGTCCACAGATACGCAGTATTTT	CAWSGDGGTSTDTQYF
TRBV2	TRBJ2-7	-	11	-	TGTGCCACCACGGAGGGGTACGAGCAGTACTTC	CATTEGYEQYF
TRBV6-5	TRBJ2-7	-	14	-	TGTGCCAGCACCACCCCTGGGGGTGCGTTCGAGCAGTACTTC	CASTTPGGAFEQYF
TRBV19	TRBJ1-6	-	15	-	TGTGCCAGTACCCCACAGGGTTCGTTCAATTCACCCCTCCACTTT	CASTPQGSFNSPLHF
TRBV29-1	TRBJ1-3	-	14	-	TGCAGCGTCCTCTGGGGAATCTCTGGAAACACCATATATTTT	CSVLWGISGNTIYF
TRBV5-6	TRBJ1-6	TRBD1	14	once	TGTGCCAGCAGCCAGACAGGGTCCCGATCACCCCTCCACTTT	CASSQTGSRSPLHF
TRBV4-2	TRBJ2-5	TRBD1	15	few	TGTGCCAGCAGCCAAGTGGCAGGGGGAAGGGAGACCCAGTACTTC	CASSQVAGGRETQYF
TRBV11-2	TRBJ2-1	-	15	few	TGTGCCAGCAGCTTAGTCGGGGGGCGATACAATGAGCAGTTCTTC	CASSLVGGRYNEQFF
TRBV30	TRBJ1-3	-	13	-	TGTGCCTGGAGCGCCGGGATAGGAAACACCATATATTTT	CAWSAGIGNTIYF
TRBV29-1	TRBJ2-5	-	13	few	TGCAGCGTGTGCCCTACCCTCCAAGAGACCCAGTACTTC	CSVCPTLQETQYF
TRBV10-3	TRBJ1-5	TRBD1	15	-	TGTGCCATCAGTGAGCGACAGGGTAGGAACCAGCCCCAGCATTTT	CAISERQGRNQPQHF
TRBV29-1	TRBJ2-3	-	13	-	TGCAGCGTTGAAGATAGGGGAGTGACCGCCAGGCATTTT	CSVEDRGVTARHF
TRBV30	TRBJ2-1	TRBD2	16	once	TGTGCCTGGAGGGGTAGAACTCGGGGGGTCAGCGATGAGCAGTTCTTC	CAWRGRTRGVSDEQFF
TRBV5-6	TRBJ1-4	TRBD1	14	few	TGTGCCAGCAACTTCGGACAGGGCTCCGAAAAACTGTTTTTT	CASNFGQGSEKLFF
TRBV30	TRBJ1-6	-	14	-	TGTGCCTGGAGTCTGGCGGGCTATAATTCACCCCTCCACTTT	CAWSLAGYNSPLHF
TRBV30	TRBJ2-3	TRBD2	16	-	TGTGCCTGGAGTGGGGGCGGGGGGATTAGCACAGATACGCAGTATTTT	CAWSGGGGISTDTQYF
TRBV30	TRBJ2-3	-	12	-	TGTGCCTGGAGTCGATTAGTAGATACGCAGTATTTT	CAWSRLVDTQYF
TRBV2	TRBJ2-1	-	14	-	TGTGCCAGCGGTCGCCAACGATTGTCCAATGAGCAGTTCTTC	CASGRQRLSNEQFF
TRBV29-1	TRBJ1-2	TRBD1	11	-	TGCAGCGTCGGGACAGGGGGCGACTACACCTTC	CSVGTGGDYTF
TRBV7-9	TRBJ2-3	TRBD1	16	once	TGTGCCAGCAGCTCGGGACAGGGGAGGCGCGCAGATACGCAGTATTTT	CASSSGQGRRADTQYF
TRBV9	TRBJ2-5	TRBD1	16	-	TGTGCCAGCAGCGGCAACGACAGGGGAGGCCAAGAGACCCAGTACTTC	CASSGNDRGGQETQYF
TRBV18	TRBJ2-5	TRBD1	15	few	TGTGCCAGCTCCCTCGGGACAGCGCTTCAAGAGACCCAGTACTTC	CASSLGTALQETQYF
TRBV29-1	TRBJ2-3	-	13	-	TGCAGCGTTGACTGGGGGGAGACAGATACGCAGTATTTT	CSVDWGETDTQYF
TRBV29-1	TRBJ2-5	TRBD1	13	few	TGCAGCGTTGATCAGGGGGAATGGGAGACCCAGTACTTC	CSVDQGEWETQYF
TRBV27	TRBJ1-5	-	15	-	TGTGCCAGCAGTTTATCATGGGGGCAAGGGCAGCCCCAGCATTTT	CASSLSWGQGQPQHF
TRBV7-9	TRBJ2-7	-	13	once	TGTGCCAGCAGCTTGGATCATCTTGGGGCCCAGTACTTC	CASSLDHLGAQYF
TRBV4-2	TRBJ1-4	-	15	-	TGTGCCAGCAGCCAAGACAGGCGGACTAATGAAAAACTGTTTTTT	CASSQDRRTNEKLFF
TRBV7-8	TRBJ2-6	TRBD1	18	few	TGTGCCAGCACCAAAGTTGGACAGGGGGCCTCTGGGGCCAACGTCCTGACTTTC	CASTKVGQGASGANVLTF
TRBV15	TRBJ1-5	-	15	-	TGTGCCACCAGCAGAGATGCGCCCGGGGGGCAGCCCCAGCATTTT	CATSRDAPGGQPQHF
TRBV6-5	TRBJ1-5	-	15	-	TGTGCCAGCAGTTACTCGTTCACAGATAATCAGCCCCAGCATTTT	CASSYSFTDNQPQHF
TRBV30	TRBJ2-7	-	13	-	TGTGCCTGGAACTATCCAGGGGCCTACGAGCAGTACTTC	CAWNYPGAYEQYF
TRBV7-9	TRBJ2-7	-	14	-	TGTGCCAGCAGCCGAACTAGGCCCTACTACGAGCAGTACTTC	CASSRTRPYYEQYF